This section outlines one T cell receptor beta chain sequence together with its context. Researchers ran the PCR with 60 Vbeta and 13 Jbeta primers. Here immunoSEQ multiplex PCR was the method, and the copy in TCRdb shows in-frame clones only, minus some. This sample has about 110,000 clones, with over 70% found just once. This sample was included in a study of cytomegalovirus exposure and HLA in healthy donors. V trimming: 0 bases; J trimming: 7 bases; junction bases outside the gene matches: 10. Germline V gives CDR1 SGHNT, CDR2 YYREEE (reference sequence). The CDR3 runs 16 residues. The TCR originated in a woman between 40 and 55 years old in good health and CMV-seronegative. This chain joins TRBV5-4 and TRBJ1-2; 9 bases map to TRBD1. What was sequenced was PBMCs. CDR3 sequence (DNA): TGTGCCAGCAGCTTGGACCCCGGGACAGGGAGAGGTGGCTACACCTTC. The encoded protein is CASSLDPGTGRGGYTF.